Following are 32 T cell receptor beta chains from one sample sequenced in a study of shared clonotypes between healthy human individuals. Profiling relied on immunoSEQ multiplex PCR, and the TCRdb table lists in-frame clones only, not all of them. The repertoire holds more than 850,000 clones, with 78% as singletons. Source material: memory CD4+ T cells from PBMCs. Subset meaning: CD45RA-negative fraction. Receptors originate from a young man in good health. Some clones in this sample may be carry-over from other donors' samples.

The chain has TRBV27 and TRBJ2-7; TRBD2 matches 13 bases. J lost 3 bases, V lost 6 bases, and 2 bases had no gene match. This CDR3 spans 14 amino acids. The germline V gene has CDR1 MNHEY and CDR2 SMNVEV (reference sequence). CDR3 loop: CASRRLAGGYEQYF. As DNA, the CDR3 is TGTGCCAGCAGGAGACTAGCGGGGGGCTACGAGCAGTACTTC.

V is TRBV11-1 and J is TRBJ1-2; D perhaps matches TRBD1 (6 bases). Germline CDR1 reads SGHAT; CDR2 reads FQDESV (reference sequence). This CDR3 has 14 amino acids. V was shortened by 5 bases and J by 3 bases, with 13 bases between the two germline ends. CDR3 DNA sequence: TGTGCCAGCAGCCCCCGGGGGGGCCACTATGGCTACACCTTC. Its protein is CASSPRGGHYGYTF.

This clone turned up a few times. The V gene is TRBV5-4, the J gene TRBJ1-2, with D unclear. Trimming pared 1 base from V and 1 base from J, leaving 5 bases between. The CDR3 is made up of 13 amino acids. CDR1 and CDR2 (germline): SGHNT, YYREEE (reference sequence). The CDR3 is CASSLNINYGYTF. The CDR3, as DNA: TGTGCCAGCAGCTTGAATATTAACTATGGCTACACCTTC.

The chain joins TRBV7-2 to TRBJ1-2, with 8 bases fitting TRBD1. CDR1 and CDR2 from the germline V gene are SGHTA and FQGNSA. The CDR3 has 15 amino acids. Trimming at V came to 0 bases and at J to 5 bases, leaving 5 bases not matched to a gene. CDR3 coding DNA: TGTGCCAGCAGCTTAGCCGCAGGGGGCGCTTATGGCTACACCTTC. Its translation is CASSLAAGGAYGYTF.

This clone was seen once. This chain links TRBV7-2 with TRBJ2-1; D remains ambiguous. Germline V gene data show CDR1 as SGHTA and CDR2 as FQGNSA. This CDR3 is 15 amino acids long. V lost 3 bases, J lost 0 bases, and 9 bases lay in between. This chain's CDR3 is CASSLAFNSYNEQFF. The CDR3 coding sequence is TGTGCCAGCAGCTTGGCTTTTAACTCCTACAATGAGCAGTTCTTC.

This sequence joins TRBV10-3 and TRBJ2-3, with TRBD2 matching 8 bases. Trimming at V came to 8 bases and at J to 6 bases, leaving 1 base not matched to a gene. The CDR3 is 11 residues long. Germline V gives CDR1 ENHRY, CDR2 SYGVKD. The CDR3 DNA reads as TGTGCCATCTCGGGAGGGGATACGCAGTATTTT. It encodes CAISGGDTQYF.

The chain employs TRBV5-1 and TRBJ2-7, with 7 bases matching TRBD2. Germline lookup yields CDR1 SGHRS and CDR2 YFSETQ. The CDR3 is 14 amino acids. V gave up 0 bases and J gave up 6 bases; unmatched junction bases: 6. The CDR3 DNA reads TGCGCCAGCAGCTTGGTGGGAGGGGTGTCCGAGCAGTACTTC. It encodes CASSLVGGVSEQYF. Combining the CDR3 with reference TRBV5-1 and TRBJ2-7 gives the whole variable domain KAGVTQTPRYLIKTRGQQVTLSCSPISGHRSVSWYQQTPGQGLQFLFEYFSETQRNKGNFPGRFSGRQFSNSRSEMNVSTLELGDSALYLCASSLVGGVSEQYFGPGTRLTVT.

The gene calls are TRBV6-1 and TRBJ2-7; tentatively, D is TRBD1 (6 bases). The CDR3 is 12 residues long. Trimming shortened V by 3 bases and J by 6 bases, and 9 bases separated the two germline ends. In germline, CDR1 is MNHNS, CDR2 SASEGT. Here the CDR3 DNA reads TGTGCCAGCAGTGAGGACAGTAGCGAGCAGTACTTC. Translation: CASSEDSSEQYF.

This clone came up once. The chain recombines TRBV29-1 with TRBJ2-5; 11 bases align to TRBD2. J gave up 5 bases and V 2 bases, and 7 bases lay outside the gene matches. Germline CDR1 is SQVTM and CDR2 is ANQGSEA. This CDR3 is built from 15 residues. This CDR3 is CSVERLAGSRETQYF. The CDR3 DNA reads TGCAGCGTTGAACGACTAGCGGGAAGTCGGGAGACCCAGTACTTC.

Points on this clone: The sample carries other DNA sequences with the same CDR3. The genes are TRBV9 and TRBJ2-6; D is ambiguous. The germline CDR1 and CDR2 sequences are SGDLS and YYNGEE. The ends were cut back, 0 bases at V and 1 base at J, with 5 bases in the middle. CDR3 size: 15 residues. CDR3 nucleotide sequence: TGTGCCAGCAGCGTAGGAGTTTCTGGGGCCAACGTCCTGACTTTC. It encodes CASSVGVSGANVLTF.

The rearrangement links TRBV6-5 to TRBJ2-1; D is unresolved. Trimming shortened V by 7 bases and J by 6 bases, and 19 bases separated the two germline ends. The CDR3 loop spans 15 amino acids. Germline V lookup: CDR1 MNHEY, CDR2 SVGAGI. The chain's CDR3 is CASNPKSWSGNEQFF. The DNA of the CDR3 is TGTGCCAGCAACCCGAAAAGTTGGTCCGGCAATGAGCAGTTCTTC.

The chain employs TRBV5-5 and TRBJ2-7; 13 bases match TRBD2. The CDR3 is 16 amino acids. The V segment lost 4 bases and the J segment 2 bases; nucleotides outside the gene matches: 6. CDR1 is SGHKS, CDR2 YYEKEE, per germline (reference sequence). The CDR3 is CASSAQGTSGTYEQYF. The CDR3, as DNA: TGTGCCAGCAGCGCCCAAGGGACTAGCGGGACCTACGAGCAGTACTTC.

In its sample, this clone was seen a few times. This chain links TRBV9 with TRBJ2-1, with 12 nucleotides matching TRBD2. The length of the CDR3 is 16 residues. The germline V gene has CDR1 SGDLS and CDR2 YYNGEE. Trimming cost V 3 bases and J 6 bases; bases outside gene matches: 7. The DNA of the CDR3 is TGTGCCAGCAGCGGCGCGGGACTAGCGGGCCCCAATGAGCAGTTCTTC. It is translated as CASSGAGLAGPNEQFF.

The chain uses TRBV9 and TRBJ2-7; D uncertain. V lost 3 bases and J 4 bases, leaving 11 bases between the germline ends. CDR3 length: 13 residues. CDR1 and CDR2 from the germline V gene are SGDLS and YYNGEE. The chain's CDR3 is CASSAGSSYEQYF. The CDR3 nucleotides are TGTGCCAGCAGCGCGGGTTCTTCGTACGAGCAGTACTTC.

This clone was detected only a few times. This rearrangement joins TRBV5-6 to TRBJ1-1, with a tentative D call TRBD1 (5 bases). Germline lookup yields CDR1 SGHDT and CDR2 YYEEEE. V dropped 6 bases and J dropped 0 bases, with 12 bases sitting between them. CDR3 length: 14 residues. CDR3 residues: CASTHWGMNTEAFF. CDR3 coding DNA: TGTGCCAGCACCCATTGGGGCATGAACACTGAAGCTTTCTTT.

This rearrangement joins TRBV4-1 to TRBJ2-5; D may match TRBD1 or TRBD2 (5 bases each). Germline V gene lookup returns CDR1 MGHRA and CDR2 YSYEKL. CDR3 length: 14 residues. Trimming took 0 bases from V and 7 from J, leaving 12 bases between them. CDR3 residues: CASSQDRGEGTQYF. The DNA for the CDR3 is TGCGCCAGCAGCCAAGATAGGGGAGAAGGGACCCAGTACTTC.

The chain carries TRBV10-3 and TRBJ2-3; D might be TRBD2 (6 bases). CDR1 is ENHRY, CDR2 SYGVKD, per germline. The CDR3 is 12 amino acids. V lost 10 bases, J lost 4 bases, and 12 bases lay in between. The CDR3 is CATRREPDTQYF. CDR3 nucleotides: TGTGCCACCAGGCGGGAACCAGATACGCAGTATTTT.

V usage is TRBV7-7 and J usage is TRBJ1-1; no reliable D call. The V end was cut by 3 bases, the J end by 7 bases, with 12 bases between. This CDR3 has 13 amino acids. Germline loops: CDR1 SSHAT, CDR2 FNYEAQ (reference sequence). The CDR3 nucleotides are TGTGCCAGCAGCTTCACCCGAGAGGGTGAAGCTTTCTTT. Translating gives CASSFTREGEAFF.

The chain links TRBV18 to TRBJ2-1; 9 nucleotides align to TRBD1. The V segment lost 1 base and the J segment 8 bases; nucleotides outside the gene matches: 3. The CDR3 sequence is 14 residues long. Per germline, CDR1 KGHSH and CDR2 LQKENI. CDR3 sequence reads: CASSPLQGAYEQFF. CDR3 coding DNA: TGTGCCAGCTCACCACTACAGGGGGCGTATGAGCAGTTCTTC.

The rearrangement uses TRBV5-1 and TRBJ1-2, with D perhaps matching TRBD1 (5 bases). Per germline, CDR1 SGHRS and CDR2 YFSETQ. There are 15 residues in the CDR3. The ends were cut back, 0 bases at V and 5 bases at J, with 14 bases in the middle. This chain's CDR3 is CASSLVTTEEYGYTF. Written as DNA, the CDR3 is TGCGCCAGCAGCTTGGTAACGACAGAGGAATATGGCTACACCTTC.

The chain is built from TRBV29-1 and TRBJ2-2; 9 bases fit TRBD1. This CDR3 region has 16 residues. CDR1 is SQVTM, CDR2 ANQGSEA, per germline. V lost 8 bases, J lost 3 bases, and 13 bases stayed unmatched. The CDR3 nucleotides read TGCAGCACTCGCCCTTCGGGACAGGGCTACACCGGGGAGCTGTTTTTT. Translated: CSTRPSGQGYTGELFF.

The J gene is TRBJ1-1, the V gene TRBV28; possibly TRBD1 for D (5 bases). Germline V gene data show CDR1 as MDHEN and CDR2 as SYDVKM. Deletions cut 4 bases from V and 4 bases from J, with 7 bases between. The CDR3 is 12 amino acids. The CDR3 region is CASSSGFTEAFF. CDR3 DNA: TGTGCCAGCAGTTCAGGGTTCACTGAAGCTTTCTTT.

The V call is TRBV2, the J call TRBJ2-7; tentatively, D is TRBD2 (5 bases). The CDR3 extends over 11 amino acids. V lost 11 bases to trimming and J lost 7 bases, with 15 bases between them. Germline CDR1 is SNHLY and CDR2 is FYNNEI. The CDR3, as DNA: TGTGCCTGCGGGCCCACCGGAGAGCAGTACTTC. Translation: CACGPTGEQYF.

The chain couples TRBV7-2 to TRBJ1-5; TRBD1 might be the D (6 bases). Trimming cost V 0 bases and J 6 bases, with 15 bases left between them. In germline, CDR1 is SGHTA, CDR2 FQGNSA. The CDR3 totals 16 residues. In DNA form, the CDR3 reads TGTGCCAGCAGCTTAGCGGACAGATCTGTGGGTCAGCCCCAGCATTTT. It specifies CASSLADRSVGQPQHF.

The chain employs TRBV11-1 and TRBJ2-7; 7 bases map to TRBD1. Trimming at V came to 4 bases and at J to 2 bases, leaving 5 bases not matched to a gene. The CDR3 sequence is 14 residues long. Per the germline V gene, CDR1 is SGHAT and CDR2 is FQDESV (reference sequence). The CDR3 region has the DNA TGTGCCAGCAGCTCCCGACAGGGACCCTACGAGCAGTACTTC. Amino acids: CASSSRQGPYEQYF.

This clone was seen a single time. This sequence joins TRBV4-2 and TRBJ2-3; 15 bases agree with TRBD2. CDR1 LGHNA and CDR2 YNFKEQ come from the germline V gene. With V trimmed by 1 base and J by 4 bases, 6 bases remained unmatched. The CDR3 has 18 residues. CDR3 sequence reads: CASSQGGLAGGLADTQYF. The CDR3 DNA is TGTGCCAGCAGCCAAGGGGGACTAGCGGGAGGTTTGGCAGATACGCAGTATTTT.

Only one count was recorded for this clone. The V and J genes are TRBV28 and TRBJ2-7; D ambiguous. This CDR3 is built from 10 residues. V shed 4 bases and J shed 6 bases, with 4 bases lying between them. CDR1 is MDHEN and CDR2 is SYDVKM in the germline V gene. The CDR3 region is CASSSREQYF. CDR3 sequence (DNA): TGTGCCAGCAGTTCTCGCGAGCAGTACTTC.

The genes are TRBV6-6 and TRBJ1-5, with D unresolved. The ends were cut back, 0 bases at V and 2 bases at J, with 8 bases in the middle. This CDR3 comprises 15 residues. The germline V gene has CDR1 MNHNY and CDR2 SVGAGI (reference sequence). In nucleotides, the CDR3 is TGTGCCAGCAGTTACTCGAACAAGGGCAATCAGCCCCAGCATTTT. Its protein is CASSYSNKGNQPQHF.

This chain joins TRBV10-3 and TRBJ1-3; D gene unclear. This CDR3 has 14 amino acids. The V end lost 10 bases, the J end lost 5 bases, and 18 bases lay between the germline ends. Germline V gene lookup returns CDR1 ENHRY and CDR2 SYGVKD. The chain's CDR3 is CATSIAGTRNTIYF. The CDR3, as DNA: TGTGCCACTTCCATTGCGGGCACCCGAAACACCATATATTTT.

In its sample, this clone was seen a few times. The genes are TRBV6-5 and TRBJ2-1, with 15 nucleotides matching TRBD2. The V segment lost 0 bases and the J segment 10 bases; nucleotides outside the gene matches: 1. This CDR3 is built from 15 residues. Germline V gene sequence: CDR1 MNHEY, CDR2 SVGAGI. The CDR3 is CASSYSGTSGREQFF. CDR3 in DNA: TGTGCCAGCAGTTACTCTGGGACTAGCGGGAGGGAGCAGTTCTTC.

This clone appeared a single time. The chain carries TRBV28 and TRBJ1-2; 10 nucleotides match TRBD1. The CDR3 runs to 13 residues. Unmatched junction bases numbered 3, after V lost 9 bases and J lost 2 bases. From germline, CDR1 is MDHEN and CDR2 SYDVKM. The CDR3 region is CASGTGANYGYTF. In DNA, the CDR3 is TGTGCCAGTGGGACAGGGGCCAACTATGGCTACACCTTC.

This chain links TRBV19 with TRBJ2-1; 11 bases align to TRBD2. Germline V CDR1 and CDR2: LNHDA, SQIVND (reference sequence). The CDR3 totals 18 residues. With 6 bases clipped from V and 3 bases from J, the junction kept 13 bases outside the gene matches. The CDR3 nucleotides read TGTGCCAGTAGGCACTTGGGTACCGGGACTAGCGGCTACAATGAGCAGTTCTTC. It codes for CASRHLGTGTSGYNEQFF. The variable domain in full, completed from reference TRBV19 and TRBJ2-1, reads DGGITQSPKYLFRKEGQNVTLSCEQNLNHDAMYWYRQDPGQGLRLIYYSQIVNDFQKGDIAEGYSVSREKKESFPLTVTSAQKNPTAFYLCASRHLGTGTSGYNEQFFGPGTRLTVL.